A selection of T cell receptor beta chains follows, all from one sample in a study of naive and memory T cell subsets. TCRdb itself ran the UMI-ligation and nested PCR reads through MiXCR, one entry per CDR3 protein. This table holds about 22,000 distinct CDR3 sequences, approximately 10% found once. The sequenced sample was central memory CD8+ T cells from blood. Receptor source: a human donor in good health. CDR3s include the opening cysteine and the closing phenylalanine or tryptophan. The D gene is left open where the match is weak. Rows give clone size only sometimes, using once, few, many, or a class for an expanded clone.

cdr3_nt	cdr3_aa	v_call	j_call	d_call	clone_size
TGTGCCACCAGTGACGCCGACATTCAAGGCCCCACAGATACGCAGTATTTT	CATSDADIQGPTDTQYF	TRBV24-1	TRBJ2-3	-	few
TGCGCCAGCCGTCGTTGTGTTGATCGTGTCAGGGCGAGCGCTGAAGCTTTCTTT	CASRRCVDRVRASAEAFF	TRBV4-3	TRBJ1-1	-	-
TGTGCCAGCAGCCCGGGACAGAACTCCTACGAGCAGTACTTC	CASSPGQNSYEQYF	TRBV9	TRBJ2-7	TRBD1	many
TGTGCCAGCAGTTCCTATGGCTACACCTTC	CASSSYGYTF	TRBV9	TRBJ1-2	-	few
TGTGCCAGCAGCTTCGGGGTTGGGCCTTACAATGAGCAGTTCTTC	CASSFGVGPYNEQFF	TRBV7-9	TRBJ2-1	-	-
TGTGCCACCAGCTCCTCCGGCTCGATTTCTGAAGCTTTCTTT	CATSSSGSISEAFF	TRBV15	TRBJ1-1	-	-
TGCGCCAGCAGTCGGGACTTGAGCTCCTACGAGCAGTACTTC	CASSRDLSSYEQYF	TRBV10-1	TRBJ2-7	-	-
TGTGCCAGCTCACACCGGGACAGGGATAATCTCTATCGCTACACCTTC	CASSHRDRDNLYRYTF	TRBV18	TRBJ1-2	TRBD1	medium-sized
TGTGCCAGCAGCTCCGGGAGGGGCAGGGCAAGAGATACGCAGTATTTT	CASSSGRGRARDTQYF	TRBV7-8	TRBJ2-3	TRBD2	-
TGTGCCAGCAGCCCGGATGTAGGACTATTTAACACCGGGGAGCTGTTTTTT	CASSPDVGLFNTGELFF	TRBV9	TRBJ2-2	-	-
TGTGCCAGCAGCCCGGGGTATTTGCAGTTCTTC	CASSPGYLQFF	TRBV7-9	TRBJ2-1	-	few
TGTGCCAGCAGCCTCGGACAGGGGTCTTTCTACGAGCAGTACTTC	CASSLGQGSFYEQYF	TRBV28	TRBJ2-7	TRBD1	many
TGTGCCACCAGTGACCCGACTAGCGACGAGCAGTACTTC	CATSDPTSDEQYF	TRBV24-1	TRBJ2-7	TRBD2	-
TGCAGCGTTGAGGACAGTGCCTCCTACGAGCAGTACTTC	CSVEDSASYEQYF	TRBV29-1	TRBJ2-7	-	many
TGTGCCAGCAGCTCGGGACAGGGTATAATCGGGGAGCTGTTTTTT	CASSSGQGIIGELFF	TRBV3-1	TRBJ2-2	TRBD1	many
TGTGCCAGCAGTTTCGACCAGGGAGAGGCGGGCAGTTTGAATGAGCAGTTCTTC	CASSFDQGEAGSLNEQFF	TRBV28	TRBJ2-1	-	-
TGTGCCATCAGGACGGGACTAGCGGGAGGACGCTCCTACGAGCAGTACTTC	CAIRTGLAGGRSYEQYF	TRBV10-3	TRBJ2-7	TRBD2	many
TGTGCCAGCAGCTTAGGAATTGGCCCCTACGAGCAGTACTTC	CASSLGIGPYEQYF	TRBV7-2	TRBJ2-7	-	few
TGTGCCAGCAGGCCCGAGTTGGGGACCGAGACCCAGTACTTC	CASRPELGTETQYF	TRBV28	TRBJ2-5	-	-
TGCAGTGCTAGATATGCCGGTCCTTACGAGCAGTACTTC	CSARYAGPYEQYF	TRBV20-1	TRBJ2-7	-	-
TGTGCCAGCAGTTACCCCGTGGGGGAGCCGGGACACCTAAACAATGAGCAGTTCTTC	CASSYPVGEPGHLNNEQFF	TRBV7-8	TRBJ2-1	-	-
TGTGCCAGCCCCCTAGCGGGAGGTTCAGGGGGGGAGCTGTTTTTT	CASPLAGGSGGELFF	TRBV6-1	TRBJ2-2	TRBD2	many
TGTGCCAGCAGTAAACCTCGGCGGGAGAAGGAGACCCAGTACTTC	CASSKPRREKETQYF	TRBV28	TRBJ2-5	TRBD2	many
TGTGCCAGCAGACACGATTATAGCACAGATACGCAGTATTTT	CASRHDYSTDTQYF	TRBV5-4	TRBJ2-3	-	medium-sized
TGCAGTGCTAGCGGGACTAGCGCGGTGAGGCAGTACTTC	CSASGTSAVRQYF	TRBV20-1	TRBJ2-7	TRBD2	many
TGTGCCAGCAGCTCACGGGAATTCAACACTGAAGCTTTCTTT	CASSSREFNTEAFF	TRBV13	TRBJ1-1	-	few
TGTGCCAGTAGTATCGACGGGAGCAATCAGCCCCAGCATTTT	CASSIDGSNQPQHF	TRBV19	TRBJ1-5	-	many
TGTGCCAGCAGCGCAATCCCCACAGATACGCAGTATTTT	CASSAIPTDTQYF	TRBV7-8	TRBJ2-3	-	few
TGTGCCAGCAGCCCCGCGGGACAGATAAACTATGGCTACACCTTC	CASSPAGQINYGYTF	TRBV6-2/TRBV6-3	TRBJ1-2	TRBD1	few
TGTGCCAGCAGCCTGAGGGGAGCCCTTAATGAGCAGTTCTTC	CASSLRGALNEQFF	TRBV28	TRBJ2-1	-	many
TGTGCCAGCAGCTTAGAACCGTACACTGAAGCTTTCTTT	CASSLEPYTEAFF	TRBV5-5	TRBJ1-1	-	few
TGTGCCAGTGGTGATTGGGATACGCAGTATTTT	CASGDWDTQYF	TRBV6-1	TRBJ2-3	-	-
TGCGCCAGCGCCTTGAACAGGGGGCTTCATGAAGCTTTCTTT	CASALNRGLHEAFF	TRBV5-1	TRBJ1-1	TRBD1	many
TGTGCCAGCAGTTGGGACGATAATTCAGCCCTCCACTTT	CASSWDDNSALHF	TRBV6-5	TRBJ1-6	-	few
TGTGCCAGCAGCCACGGGACAGGGTTTTACGAGCAGTACTTC	CASSHGTGFYEQYF	TRBV7-9	TRBJ2-7	TRBD1	many
TGTGCCAGCAGTTTAGGCAGCGCGAACACTGAAGCTTTCTTT	CASSLGSANTEAFF	TRBV27	TRBJ1-1	-	-
TGTGCCAGCCTAGGGACTAGCGGGATCTACGAGCAGTACTTC	CASLGTSGIYEQYF	TRBV10-3	TRBJ2-7	TRBD2	many